These T cell receptor beta chains were read from a single sample in a study of post-analysis software for immune sequencing data. TCRdb called the PCR reads again in MiXCR, with one record for every CDR3 protein. The table includes under 200,000 distinct CDR3 sequences, around 36% detected once. Sequenced material: blood, taken after autologous hematopoietic stem cell transplantation. The receptors originated from a girl aged 10 to 17 with multiple sclerosis. Each CDR3 is given with its conserved first and last residue. D genes are given only for firm matches. The size entry is marked missing in some rows and otherwise reads once, few, many or a size class.

V	D	size	J	CDR3	DNA
TRBV30	TRBD2	NA	TRBJ2-3	CAWVGGSTDTQYF	TGTGCCTGGGTGGGGGGGAGCACAGATACGCAGTATTTT
TRBV7-8	NA	few	TRBJ1-1	CASREFGFTEAFF	TGTGCCAGCAGGGAGTTCGGGTTCACTGAAGCTTTCTTT
TRBV20-1	NA	few	TRBJ2-3	CSAPGYASTDTQYF	TGCAGTGCTCCGGGCTACGCTAGCACAGATACGCAGTATTTT
TRBV20-1	NA	NA	TRBJ2-7	CSATRSGFSSYEQYF	TGCAGTGCTACTAGGAGCGGGTTCAGCTCCTACGAGCAGTACTTC
TRBV28	NA	many	TRBJ2-7	CASSLGGASPTFEQYF	TGTGCCAGCAGTTTAGGCGGGGCTAGCCCGACTTTTGAGCAGTACTTC
TRBV7-9	TRBD1	NA	TRBJ1-4	CASSSNIGGTTNEKLFF	TGTGCCAGCAGCTCAAATATAGGGGGCACAACTAATGAAAAACTGTTTTTT
TRBV20-1	NA	NA	TRBJ2-1	CSASMGRNRDEQFF	TGCAGCGCTAGCATGGGGAGGAATCGGGATGAGCAGTTCTTC
TRBV19	TRBD2	NA	TRBJ2-3	CARTGGSKDTQYF	TGTGCCAGGACCGGGGGGAGTAAGGATACGCAGTATTTT
TRBV7-6	TRBD1	few	TRBJ2-1	CASSLEGRGRNEQFF	TGTGCCAGCAGCTTAGAAGGCAGGGGGCGAAATGAGCAGTTCTTC
TRBV6-6	NA	many	TRBJ1-2	CASSPAGGYTF	TGTGCCAGCAGCCCCGCGGGAGGCTACACCTTC
TRBV20-1	NA	few	TRBJ2-3	CSASSAGPTDTQYF	TGCAGTGCTTCATCGGCAGGGCCCACAGATACGCAGTATTTT
TRBV11-2	NA	many	TRBJ1-1	CASSFVPVYTEAFF	TGTGCCAGCAGCTTCGTGCCTGTGTACACTGAAGCTTTCTTT
TRBV28	TRBD1	NA	TRBJ2-7	CASSYRGQGEQYF	TGTGCCAGCAGTTACAGGGGACAAGGAGAGCAGTACTTC
TRBV27	NA	NA	TRBJ2-7	CASSSDSRTYEQYF	TGTGCCAGCAGTTCGGATAGCAGGACCTACGAGCAGTACTTC
TRBV28	NA	few	TRBJ1-1	CASSWAGGTEAFF	TGTGCCAGCAGTTGGGCCGGAGGAACTGAAGCTTTCTTT
TRBV29-1	NA	few	TRBJ2-1	CSVEDFGTSNNEQFF	TGCAGCGTTGAAGATTTCGGGACTTCGAACAATGAGCAGTTCTTC
TRBV6-2/TRBV6-3	TRBD2	NA	TRBJ2-5	CASTLTSGIKTQYF	TGTGCCAGCACCCTGACTAGCGGGATAAAGACCCAGTACTTC
TRBV5-6	NA	NA	TRBJ1-2	CTSSWDRELNYGYTF	TGTACTAGCAGCTGGGATAGGGAACTGAACTATGGCTACACCTTC
TRBV7-2	TRBD1	few	TRBJ2-1	CASSPFGGTGGHNEQFF	TGTGCCAGCAGCCCATTCGGGGGGACAGGGGGCCACAATGAGCAGTTCTTC
TRBV9	NA	once	TRBJ1-5	CASSPTGLSDQPQHF	TGTGCCAGCAGCCCCACAGGGCTTAGCGATCAGCCCCAGCATTTT
TRBV29-1	NA	few	TRBJ2-5	CSVFIGYQETQYF	TGCAGCGTTTTTATCGGGTACCAAGAGACCCAGTACTTC
TRBV12-3/TRBV12-4	NA	NA	TRBJ2-1	CASSLYRIGQRIYNEQFF	TGTGCCAGCAGTTTATATCGTATTGGGCAGAGGATTTACAATGAGCAGTTCTTC
TRBV24-1	TRBD1	NA	TRBJ2-5	CATSDPGTGVLGEQYF	TGTGCCACCAGTGATCCCGGGACAGGGGTCCTAGGAGAGCAGTACTTC
TRBV5-1	NA	NA	TRBJ2-3	CASSSGTDTQYF	TGCGCCAGCAGCTCCGGCACAGATACGCAGTATTTT
TRBV10-3	NA	NA	TRBJ1-5	CATGDIDQPQHF	TGTGCCACGGGGGACATCGATCAGCCCCAGCATTTT
TRBV20-1	NA	NA	TRBJ2-3	CSALPLSGTAGTDTQYF	TGCAGTGCCCTTCCCCTATCCGGGACCGCCGGCACAGATACGCAGTATTTT
TRBV20-1	TRBD1	few	TRBJ1-6	CSAIEPTGVSPLHF	TGCAGTGCTATCGAACCTACAGGGGTCTCACCCCTCCACTTT
TRBV6-5	TRBD2	many	TRBJ2-1	CASSSGRLHYNEQFF	TGTGCCAGCAGTAGCGGGAGGCTCCACTACAATGAGCAGTTCTTC
TRBV3-1	TRBD1	NA	TRBJ1-2	CASSPAWDRGPDGYTF	TGTGCCAGCAGCCCCGCCTGGGACAGGGGGCCAGATGGCTACACCTTC
TRBV24-1	NA	NA	TRBJ2-5	CATSDGQETQYF	TGTGCCACCAGTGACGGGCAGGAGACCCAGTACTTC
TRBV20-1	NA	NA	TRBJ1-1	CSARDGQRGGDTEAFF	TGCAGTGCTAGAGATGGACAGCGCGGCGGGGACACTGAAGCTTTCTTT
TRBV7-2	NA	many	TRBJ2-7	CASSDSYRPYEQYF	TGTGCCAGCAGCGACAGCTATAGGCCCTACGAGCAGTACTTC
TRBV9	TRBD1	NA	TRBJ2-7	CASSVEYRVGTGNNEQYF	TGTGCCAGCAGCGTAGAATATAGAGTTGGGACAGGGAACAATGAGCAGTACTTC
TRBV20-1	TRBD2	NA	TRBJ2-7	CSASLVAGGGEQYF	TGCAGTGCTAGTCTGGTAGCGGGAGGTGGGGAGCAGTACTTC
TRBV4-2	NA	NA	TRBJ2-3	CASSQDPLGAHTDTQYF	TGTGCCAGCAGCCAAGATCCGCTAGGGGCCCACACAGATACGCAGTATTTT
TRBV20-1	TRBD2	NA	TRBJ2-5	CSARDEAGGPQETQYF	TGCAGTGCTAGAGATGAGGCGGGAGGGCCCCAAGAGACCCAGTACTTC
TRBV12-3/TRBV12-4	TRBD1	few	TRBJ1-4	CASSSGGREKLFF	TGTGCCAGCAGTTCAGGGGGCCGGGAAAAACTGTTTTTT
TRBV20-1	TRBD1	NA	TRBJ2-1	CSAPGQGENEQFF	TGCAGTGCTCCGGGACAGGGGGAAAATGAGCAGTTCTTC
TRBV6-5	TRBD2	many	TRBJ2-5	CASSYSLAGETVETQYF	TGTGCCAGCAGTTACTCGCTAGCGGGAGAGACGGTAGAGACCCAGTACTTC
TRBV29-1	NA	few	TRBJ2-7	CSVEGARNEQYF	TGCAGCGTTGAAGGCGCCCGAAACGAGCAGTACTTC
TRBV29-1	NA	few	TRBJ1-2	CSVEDPEQGGSYGYTF	TGCAGCGTTGAAGATCCGGAACAGGGTGGAAGCTATGGCTACACCTTC
TRBV5-1	TRBD2	once	TRBJ2-1	CASSLTSGAGDERFF	TGCGCCAGCAGCTTGACTAGCGGGGCTGGGGATGAGCGGTTCTTC
TRBV5-6	NA	NA	TRBJ1-2	CASSNIDYRDEDGYTF	TGTGCCAGCAGCAATATAGATTACAGGGATGAAGATGGCTACACCTTC
TRBV6-5	NA	few	TRBJ2-4	CASSYSMGQDKNIQYF	TGTGCCAGCAGTTACTCGATGGGCCAAGACAAAAACATTCAGTACTTC
TRBV28	TRBD1	few	TRBJ2-7	CASSFGPRVRQGAYEQYF	TGTGCCAGCAGTTTTGGGCCGCGGGTTAGACAGGGGGCCTACGAGCAGTACTTC
TRBV27	NA	NA	TRBJ2-7	CASSLSPPDHEQYF	TGTGCCAGCAGTTTAAGTCCTCCAGACCACGAGCAGTACTTC